Presented here are 31 T cell receptor beta chains from one specimen sequenced in a study of low-dose radiotherapy and immunotherapy resistance in tumors. Alpha- and beta-chain coverage of first-strand cDNA came from TRAV- and TRBV-specific primers. Using a constant-region primer together with a V-primer adapter, TCRs were subjected to roughly 18 PCR cycles of amplification. MiXCR was run by TCRdb on the reads, yielding one entry per CDR3 protein. The sample comprises under 95,000 distinct CDR3 sequences, 17% of which are singletons, and roughly 1.4% rests with the top ten. Indicated time point: after trial treatment. This sample's treatment: LDRT plus nivolumab, ipilimumab, low-dose cyclophosphamide and aspirin (RACIN trial). The source material was PBMCs, sampled after low-dose radiotherapy plus immunotherapy. The origin of the receptors is a male donor with prostate cancer.

The V gene is TRBV6-2 or TRBV6-3, the J gene TRBJ2-7; D is ambiguous. Trimming removed 7 bases at V and 1 base at J, with 8 bases between. CDR1 MNHEY and CDR2 SVGEGT come from the germline V gene. The CDR3 is 12 amino acids. The chain's CDR3 is CASKTYSYEQYF. The CDR3 DNA reads as TGTGCCAGCAAGACGTATTCCTACGAGCAGTACTTC.

This clonotype came up a few times. This chain uses TRBV5-4 with TRBJ2-1; TRBD1 might be the D (6 bases). CDR1 is SGHNT and CDR2 is YYREEE in the germline V gene (reference sequence). The germline V and J ends were trimmed by 0 bases and 2 bases, with 12 bases remaining between them. This CDR3 has 16 amino acids. The CDR3 DNA is TGTGCCAGCAGCTTGGACCGACAGGCCGCCTACAATGAGCAGTTCTTC. This gives the protein CASSLDRQAAYNEQFF.

The V and J genes are TRBV7-2 and TRBJ2-1; D uncertain. Germline V gene data show CDR1 as SGHTA and CDR2 as FQGNSA. V lost 2 bases to trimming and J lost 6 bases, with 8 bases between them. The CDR3 consists of 13 residues. This chain's CDR3 is CASSLQIANEQFF. CDR3 bases: TGTGCCAGCAGCTTACAGATAGCCAATGAGCAGTTCTTC.

This clonotype came up many times. The genes are TRBV28 and TRBJ2-4, with a tentative D call TRBD1 (7 bases). CDR3 length: 14 residues. In germline, CDR1 is MDHEN, CDR2 SYDVKM. V was pared by 6 bases and J by 4 bases, with 13 bases between. The CDR3 nucleotides read TGTGCCAGCAGACCCCAGGGGGGTAAAAACATTCAGTACTTC. Its protein product is CASRPQGGKNIQYF.

This clonotype was observed many times. The chain links TRBV5-1 to TRBJ2-1; 16 bases map to TRBD2. From germline, CDR1 is SGHRS and CDR2 YFSETQ. This CDR3 spans 16 amino acids. V lost 5 bases to trimming and J lost 7 bases; unmatched junction nucleotides: 6. The DNA of the CDR3 is TGCGCCAGCAGGCTGGGACTAGCGGGAGGGAAAAATGAGCAGTTCTTC. This translates into CASRLGLAGGKNEQFF.

This clonotype came up many times. V is TRBV7-9 and J is TRBJ2-1, with 14 bases that match TRBD2. Germline CDR1 reads SEHNR; CDR2 reads FQNEAQ (reference sequence). V lost 1 base to trimming and J lost 5 bases; unmatched junction nucleotides: 4. The CDR3 length is 17 residues. The CDR3, as DNA: TGTGCCAGCAGCTTAGGTGGGACTAGCGGGAGTAACAATGAGCAGTTCTTC. Protein: CASSLGGTSGSNNEQFF.

Ten or more counts support this clonotype. The V call is TRBV29-1, the J call TRBJ1-1; D uncertain. This CDR3 contains 13 residues. Trimming left V 6 bases short and J 0 bases short, with 11 bases between. Germline lookup yields CDR1 SQVTM and CDR2 ANQGSEA. The CDR3 here is CSVRFGLNTEAFF. The CDR3 nucleotides read TGCAGCGTGAGATTTGGGCTGAACACTGAAGCTTTCTTT.

To note about this clonotype: A much larger clonotype is one base distant, so this may be a read error. This rearrangement joins TRBV6-2 or TRBV6-3 to TRBJ2-7; 8 positions agree with TRBD2. Germline V gene data show CDR1 as MNHEY and CDR2 as SVGEGT. The CDR3 length is 16 residues. CDR3 sequence reads: CASIYRERGRSYEQYF. The CDR3, as DNA: TGTGCCAGCATTTACCGCGAGCGGGGGCGGTCCTACGAGCAGTACTTC.

This clonotype was recorded many times. The chain couples TRBV20-1 to TRBJ2-3; 7 bases fit TRBD2. Germline V gene lookup returns CDR1 DFQATT and CDR2 SNEGSKA (reference sequence). This CDR3 spans 15 amino acids. J was trimmed by 3 bases and V by 2 bases; bases with no gene match: 8. The DNA of the CDR3 is TGCAGTGCTAGATATCGCGGGAGAAGAACAGATACGCAGTATTTT. Encoded protein: CSARYRGRRTDTQYF.

This clonotype was observed many times. The rearrangement uses TRBV12-3 or TRBV12-4 and TRBJ2-3; D is ambiguous. The CDR3 sequence is 15 residues long. V shed 0 bases and J shed 6 bases, with 13 bases lying between them. The CDR3 sequence: CASSLAESYSDTQYF. In nucleotides, the CDR3 is TGTGCCAGCAGTTTAGCGGAGTCTTACTCGGATACGCAGTATTTT.

The DNA of the CDR3 is TGTGCCAGCAGACAGGGGAATCAGCCCCAGCATTTT. This translates into CASRQGNQPQHF. V usage is TRBV6-1 and J usage is TRBJ1-5; 7 nucleotides match TRBD1. Looked up from germline, CDR1 is MNHNS and CDR2 is SASEGT. Germline trimming cut 6 bases from V and 4 bases from J; bases unmatched to any gene: 0. The CDR3 loop spans 12 amino acids.

Details on this clonotype: The likely explanation is a read error, given a far larger clone one base away. The rearrangement uses TRBV10-3 and TRBJ2-7; 9 bases match TRBD2. This CDR3 spans 15 amino acids. Germline CDR1 ENHRY, CDR2 SYGVKD. V dropped 5 bases and J dropped 2; count of bases not matched to a gene: 7. CDR3 loop: CAISYRAGGTYEQYF. CDR3 nucleotides: TGTGCCATCAGTTACCGAGCGGGAGGAACCTACGAGCAGTACTTC.

The sample holds many counts of this clonotype. The chain uses TRBV7-2 and TRBJ2-1; 10 nucleotides agree with TRBD2. With 2 bases clipped from V and 0 bases from J, the junction kept 4 bases outside the gene matches. This CDR3 is built from 17 residues. In germline, CDR1 is SGHTA, CDR2 FQGNSA. For the CDR3, the DNA is TGTGCCAGCAGCTTAAGGACTAGCGGTAGCTCCTACAATGAGCAGTTCTTC. Protein sequence: CASSLRTSGSSYNEQFF.

At least ten counts were recorded for this clonotype. The J gene is TRBJ2-4, the V gene TRBV20-1; a weak D match, TRBD1 (5 bases). Germline CDR1 is DFQATT and CDR2 is SNEGSKA (reference sequence). CDR3 length: 14 residues. V shed 3 bases and J shed 5 bases, with 14 bases lying between them. The CDR3, as DNA: TGCAGTGCTAGGCCAGGGTCAGGACAAAACATTCAGTACTTC. It is translated as CSARPGSGQNIQYF.

This clonotype was recorded at least ten times. The chain links TRBV5-6 to TRBJ2-3, with D maybe TRBD2 (6 bases). The germline gives CDR1 SGHDT, CDR2 YYEEEE. Trimming left V 4 bases short and J 2 bases short, with 14 bases between. This CDR3 comprises 15 residues. DNA for the CDR3: TGTGCCAGCAGCCTACGTCGGGAGTACACAGATACGCAGTATTTT. Translation gives CASSLRREYTDTQYF.

Ten or more counts support this clonotype. V usage is TRBV29-1 and J usage is TRBJ2-1; a weak D match, TRBD2 (6 bases). Germline CDR1 SQVTM, CDR2 ANQGSEA. Trimming cost V 3 bases and J 10 bases, with 19 bases left between them. The CDR3 has 14 amino acids. The CDR3 bases are TGCAGCGTTGAGAAAGGCGGGACCTTAAGGGAGCAGTTCTTC. It codes for CSVEKGGTLREQFF.

This clonotype has a count of ten or more. The rearrangement joins TRBV28 to TRBJ1-5; perhaps TRBD1 as D (5 bases). CDR3 size: 13 residues. Trimming shortened V by 6 bases and J by 6 bases, and 12 bases separated the two germline ends. CDR1 MDHEN and CDR2 SYDVKM come from the germline V gene. The CDR3 coding sequence is TGTGCCAGCAGACGACAGCAGAGTCAGCCCCAGCATTTT. Translated: CASRRQQSQPQHF. The complete variable domain, with remaining parts taken from reference TRBV28 and TRBJ1-5, reads DVKVTQSSRYLVKRTGEKVFLECVQDMDHENMFWYRQDPGLGLRLIYFSYDVKMKEKGDIPEGYSVSREKKERFSLILESASTNQTSMYLCASRRQQSQPQHFGDGTRLSIL.

This clonotype was detected only a few times. The chain joins TRBV6-2 or TRBV6-3 to TRBJ2-4, with D perhaps TRBD1 or TRBD2 (7 bases each). Trimming removed 2 bases from V and 0 bases from J, with 20 bases in between. CDR1 and CDR2 from the germline V gene are MNHEY and SVGEGT. This CDR3 spans 19 amino acids. This CDR3 reads CASSYLTGIGEGAKNIQYF. The DNA of the CDR3 is TGTGCCAGCAGTTACCTGACAGGGATCGGGGAGGGAGCCAAAAACATTCAGTACTTC.

This clonotype was picked up many times. This chain connects TRBV20-1 to TRBJ2-3; possibly TRBD1 for D (6 bases). Trimming pared 6 bases from V and 1 base from J, leaving 14 bases between. Per germline, CDR1 DFQATT and CDR2 SNEGSKA (reference sequence). CDR3 length: 14 amino acids. CDR3 in DNA: TGCAGTGCCCAGGGGCCCGGACGCACAGATACGCAGTATTTT. Its protein product is CSAQGPGRTDTQYF.

This clonotype was seen ten or more times. This chain joins TRBV4-3 and TRBJ2-2; 10 bases line up with TRBD1. The CDR3 is made up of 17 amino acids. Germline V gene lookup returns CDR1 LGHNA and CDR2 YSLEER. With 4 bases clipped from V and 0 bases from J, the junction kept 5 bases outside the gene matches. The CDR3, as DNA: TGCGCCAGCAGCCTGAGACAGGGGGCAACGAACACCGGGGAGCTGTTTTTT. Protein: CASSLRQGATNTGELFF.

This clonotype has only a few counts. This likely traces to a read error, being one base from a far larger clone. The chain recombines TRBV4-1 with TRBJ2-5; 7 bases fit TRBD1. The V and J ends lost 4 bases and 11 bases, in that order; junction bases with no gene match: 16. This CDR3 has 15 residues. CDR1 MGHRA and CDR2 YSYEKL come from the germline V gene. The CDR3 DNA sequence: TGCGCCAGCAGCCCTTGGACAGGTACGTCCAATGAGCAGTACTTC. Amino acid sequence: CASSPWTGTSNEQYF.

This clonotype was detected many times. The rearrangement links TRBV7-2 to TRBJ2-5; 7 positions match TRBD1. V shed 5 bases and J 4 bases; nucleotides not matched to a gene: 10. The CDR3 spans 15 residues. The germline gives CDR1 SGHTA, CDR2 FQGNSA. Written as DNA, the CDR3 is TGTGCCAGCAGCCCAAACAGGGGCGTTGGAGAGACCCAGTACTTC. Protein: CASSPNRGVGETQYF.

Many counts were recorded for this clonotype. The V and J genes are TRBV19 and TRBJ2-2; the D is unclear. The V end lost 2 bases, the J end lost 0 bases, and 13 bases lay between the germline ends. This CDR3 contains 17 residues. Germline V lookup: CDR1 LNHDA, CDR2 SQIVND (reference sequence). This chain's CDR3 is CASSILRDSANTGELFF. CDR3 coding DNA: TGTGCCAGTAGTATACTCAGAGACTCCGCGAACACCGGGGAGCTGTTTTTT.

This clonotype was counted at least ten times. V gene TRBV10-3 combines with J gene TRBJ2-5, with 9 bases aligning to TRBD2. The CDR3 extends over 14 amino acids. Germline-derived CDR1 and CDR2 are ENHRY and SYGVKD. V lost 6 bases to trimming and J lost 1 base; unmatched junction nucleotides: 3. Written as DNA, the CDR3 is TGTGCCATCAGCGAGCGGGGGGCCCAAGAGACCCAGTACTTC. It translates to CAISERGAQETQYF.

This clonotype has ten or more counts. The chain is built from TRBV18 and TRBJ2-7; 7 positions match TRBD2. Germline-derived CDR1 and CDR2 are KGHSH and LQKENI. This CDR3 contains 14 residues. The V and J ends lost 3 bases and 3 bases, in that order; junction bases with no gene match: 5. CDR3 DNA: TGTGCCAGCTCACCGAGCGGGACGAACTACGAGCAGTACTTC. It codes for CASSPSGTNYEQYF.

This clonotype was recorded once. A read error may explain this, as a much larger clone is one base away. V gene TRBV12-3 or TRBV12-4 combines with J gene TRBJ2-4, with unresolved D. CDR3 length: 15 residues. Deletions cut 6 bases from V and 3 bases from J, with 15 bases between. The DNA of the CDR3 is TGTGCCAGCAGCCCGACGATGACTGGCAAAAACATTCAGTACTTC. Encoded protein: CASSPTMTGKNIQYF.

This clonotype was observed many times. The chain combines TRBV20-1 with TRBJ2-7, with 7 bases fitting TRBD2. The CDR3 consists of 13 residues. Germline CDR1 reads DFQATT; CDR2 reads SNEGSKA (reference sequence). The V and J ends lost 6 bases and 9 bases, in that order; junction bases with no gene match: 14. CDR3 loop: CSALLAVQVAQYF. CDR3 DNA sequence: TGCAGTGCCCTCCTAGCGGTACAGGTTGCGCAGTACTTC.

The sample holds one count of this clonotype. The chain links TRBV6-2 or TRBV6-3 to TRBJ2-1, with TRBD2 matching 9 bases. V lost 6 bases to trimming and J lost 7 bases; unmatched junction nucleotides: 7. Germline CDR1 and CDR2: MNHEY and SVGEGT. The CDR3 is 14 residues long. The CDR3 spells CASRGAGGGNEQFF. Here the CDR3 DNA reads TGTGCCAGCAGGGGGGCGGGAGGGGGAAATGAGCAGTTCTTC.

In this sample, this clonotype turned up a few times. A far larger clone is just one base off, so this is likely a read error. The V call is TRBV27, the J call TRBJ2-1; possibly TRBD1 for D (6 bases). Per germline, CDR1 MNHEY and CDR2 SMNVEV (reference sequence). With 6 bases removed from V and 10 bases from J, the gap between germline ends came to 22 bases. The CDR3 length is 15 residues. In DNA, the CDR3 is TGTGCCAGCAGCCTCGGTACCCCAGGGGCCTACGAGCAGTTCTTC. This translates into CASSLGTPGAYEQFF.

This clonotype was observed many times. The chain uses TRBV20-1 and TRBJ2-5; possible D gene TRBD1, 5 bases. In germline, CDR1 is DFQATT, CDR2 SNEGSKA (reference sequence). Trimming left V 1 base short and J 4 bases short, with 10 bases between. This CDR3 contains 13 residues. This CDR3 reads CSARGQGAETQYF. CDR3 in DNA: TGCAGTGCTAGAGGGCAGGGCGCAGAGACCCAGTACTTC.

Points on this clonotype: It is likely a read error: a sequence one base away is far more abundant. The genes are TRBV6-1 and TRBJ2-7, with 9 bases lining up with TRBD2. J lost 7 bases, V lost 8 bases, and 9 bases had no gene match. The germline V gene has CDR1 MNHNS and CDR2 SASEGT. The CDR3 loop spans 13 amino acids. The CDR3 region has the DNA TGTGCCAGCGTAGGGGCGGGAGGGGGTGAGCAGTACTTC. This sequence encodes CASVGAGGGEQYF.